This is a list of T cell receptor beta chains from one sample in a study of PD-L1 blockade in urothelial cancer. Profiling relied on immunoSEQ multiplex PCR, and the TCRdb table lists in-frame clones only, not all of them. The sample records tens of thousands of clones, roughly 87% being singletons. The specimen was PBMCs, collected around atezolizumab (anti-PD-L1) treatment. Receptors originate from a man in his 70s with urothelial cancer. CDR3s leave out the opening cysteine and the closing phenylalanine or tryptophan. Clone sizes are given selectively: once, few, many, or a class where the clone is expanded.

j_call,clone_size,v_call,cdr3_aa
TRBJ2-7,NA,TRBV20-1,SARQAVEQY
TRBJ2-2,NA,TRBV28,ASRRNTGELF
TRBJ1-5,NA,TRBV2,ASSVDRDQPQH
TRBJ1-2,few,TRBV7-2,ASSLRTVNYGYT
TRBJ2-6,NA,TRBV2,ASSEAGTGGAGANVLT
TRBJ2-1,NA,TRBV15,ATSRDDGGEQF
TRBJ2-1,NA,TRBV6-1,ASSQARPGVGGEQF
TRBJ1-5,NA,TRBV28,ASSPRGRGNQPQH
TRBJ2-3,NA,TRBV5-4,ASSLGSGADTQY
TRBJ2-3,NA,TRBV9,ASSGASGLDTQY
TRBJ2-7,once,TRBV5-1,ASSLRTSGNEQY
TRBJ2-1,NA,TRBV18,ASSFTIGYNEQF
TRBJ2-3,NA,TRBV7-3,ASSFGGGTDTQY
TRBJ2-7,NA,TRBV9,ASSVAAGTNYEQY
TRBJ2-1,NA,TRBV5-1,ASSLGGRSYNEQF
TRBJ2-3,once,TRBV5-1,ASRATDPSDTQY
TRBJ2-2,NA,TRBV19,ASSAPPRSGRRGELF
TRBJ2-5,NA,TRBV19,ASSRGGRETQY
TRBJ1-2,NA,TRBV7-9,ASNRRNVSRYT
TRBJ2-2,NA,TRBV7-3,ASSLGPGELF
TRBJ2-7,NA,TRBV18,ASSPPGQGTSYEQY
TRBJ1-4,NA,TRBV6-6,ASSSHNEKLF
TRBJ2-5,NA,TRBV19,ASSKLQGPTNQETQY
TRBJ2-7,NA,TRBV5-1,ASRPPADRSPYEQY
TRBJ1-1,NA,TRBV5-4,ASSRDRPLNTEAF
TRBJ2-1,NA,TRBV6-6,ASSPPGAGREQF
TRBJ1-1,NA,TRBV18,ASSPGGSMNTEAF
TRBJ2-2,NA,TRBV5-6,ASSLEASGAKNTGELF
TRBJ2-1,NA,TRBV2,ASSRTSGSYNEQF
TRBJ2-3,NA,TRBV7-3,ASSPSPLAGAADTQY
TRBJ1-4,NA,TRBV4-1,ASSQELAGPNEKLF
TRBJ2-7,NA,TRBV5-8,ASSLTWDRAYEQY
TRBJ2-1,NA,TRBV15,ATRLGGRAGNEQF
TRBJ2-7,NA,TRBV11-2,ASSRDRGAGEQY
TRBJ2-1,NA,TRBV6-4,ASSPRGREGPRRGNEQF
TRBJ1-1,NA,TRBV5-5,ASSAPDRANTEAF
TRBJ1-3,NA,TRBV5-7,ASSLVRGPAGNTIY
TRBJ2-2,NA,TRBV18,ASSPAGATGELF
TRBJ2-5,NA,TRBV4-3,ASSQDTAPGTQY
TRBJ1-5,NA,TRBV28,ASRTGGASHQPQH
TRBJ1-4,NA,TRBV19,ASAGTANEKLF
TRBJ2-3,NA,TRBV6-1,ASSGSWHTQY